A selection of T cell receptor beta chains follows, all from one sample in a study of Ad26.COV2.S vaccination and SARS-CoV-2 variants. The method was immunoSEQ multiplex PCR; TCRdb's version includes in-frame clones alone and lacks a portion of them. The sample holds approximately 450,000 clones, approximately 92% seen once. The sample consisted of peripheral blood, taken in a trial of Ad26.COV2.S vaccine versus placebo. These receptor sequences come from a person aged 18 to 59 who received the Ad26.COV2.S COVID-19 vaccine or a placebo. Each CDR3 is given with its conserved first and last residue. Each record gives: D gene, CDR3 length, clone size, J gene, V gene, CDR3 DNA, CDR3 protein. D genes are given only for firm matches. The listing skips clone size in some rows; elsewhere it reads once, few, many or a size class.

NA	14	once	TRBJ1-2	TRBV6-1	TGTGCCAGCAGTGACCGACAGGTTATGCATGGCTACACCTTC	CASSDRQVMHGYTF
NA	13	NA	TRBJ1-2	TRBV14	TGTGCCAGCAGCCAAGATCGCTGGGGGCGGAACACCTTC	CASSQDRWGRNTF
TRBD2	17	once	TRBJ2-5	TRBV5-5	TGTGCCAGCAGCTTGGGACTAGCGGGAGCCCCACGAGAGACCCAGTACTTC	CASSLGLAGAPRETQYF
TRBD1	14	NA	TRBJ1-3	TRBV27	TGTGCCAGCAGTCCGTCGGACAGGGGACACACCATATATTTT	CASSPSDRGHTIYF
NA	13	NA	TRBJ2-7	TRBV15	TGTGCCACCAGCAGAGATTTGAGAGGCGAGCAGTACTTC	CATSRDLRGEQYF
TRBD1	13	NA	TRBJ2-7	TRBV29-1	TGCAGCGTGACAGGGGGCGGGTCCTACGAGCAGTACTTC	CSVTGGGSYEQYF
NA	14	few	TRBJ1-2	TRBV11-2	TGTGCCAGCAGCTTTACGGGTGAGGGCTATGGCTACACCTTC	CASSFTGEGYGYTF
NA	15	NA	TRBJ2-3	TRBV5-1	TGCGCCAGCAGCTTGGGGGCCGCAGGCACAGATACGCAGTATTTT	CASSLGAAGTDTQYF
NA	13	NA	TRBJ2-7	TRBV4-1	TGCGCCAGCAGGGACCAGGCGACCTACGAGCAGTACTTC	CASRDQATYEQYF
NA	13	NA	TRBJ1-5	TRBV6-6	TGTGCCAGCAGTTACTCCCCCCATCAGCCCCAGCATTTT	CASSYSPHQPQHF
NA	13	once	TRBJ2-3	TRBV12-3/TRBV12-4	TGTGCCAGCAGCCCCAACCGGGGAGATACGCAGTATTTT	CASSPNRGDTQYF
NA	14	NA	TRBJ1-5	TRBV7-8	TGTGCCAGCAGCCTCCAGGGTTGGAATCAGCCCCAGCATTTT	CASSLQGWNQPQHF
NA	13	NA	TRBJ2-7	TRBV6-6	TGTGCCAGCGAAAGGCTAGCCCCCTACGAGCAGTACTTC	CASERLAPYEQYF
NA	14	NA	TRBJ1-1	TRBV12-5	TGTGCTAGTGGTTCAGAAGGAAAGGTGCCTGAAGCTTTCTTT	CASGSEGKVPEAFF
NA	13	NA	TRBJ1-1	TRBV18	TGTGCCAGCTCACTGACAAAGAACACTGAAGCTTTCTTT	CASSLTKNTEAFF
NA	13	NA	TRBJ1-1	TRBV30	TGTGCCTGGGGAGTTACCGCGGCGGATGAAGCTTTCTTT	CAWGVTAADEAFF
NA	15	once	TRBJ2-3	TRBV6-1	TGTGCCAGCAGTGAAGAGGGGATCAGGACAGATACGCAGTATTTT	CASSEEGIRTDTQYF
TRBD1	16	NA	TRBJ2-1	TRBV27	TGTGCCAGCAGTCAAGACTCGGGACAGGGGAGCAATGAGCAGTTCTTC	CASSQDSGQGSNEQFF
TRBD1	16	few	TRBJ2-2	TRBV27	TGTGCCAGCAGTTTATCGGGACAGGGAGGTACCGGGGAGCTGTTTTTT	CASSLSGQGGTGELFF
NA	14	NA	TRBJ2-1	TRBV28	TGTGCCAGCAGTTTCCAGCAGGTGAGGGATGAGCAGTTCTTC	CASSFQQVRDEQFF
NA	15	NA	TRBJ2-3	TRBV5-1	TGCGCCAGCAGCTTTTCAGAGCCTAGCACAGATACGCAGTATTTT	CASSFSEPSTDTQYF
NA	13	NA	TRBJ1-5	TRBV6-6	TGTGCCAGCAGTTACGTTCTTAATCAGCCCCAGCATTTT	CASSYVLNQPQHF
NA	15	NA	TRBJ2-1	TRBV7-3	TGTGCCAGCAGCTTATTAGGTAGCTCCTACAATGAGCAGTTCTTC	CASSLLGSSYNEQFF
NA	15	NA	TRBJ1-2	TRBV19	TGTGCCAGTAGTATGGTAGGGGAGGATCGAGATGGCTACACCTTC	CASSMVGEDRDGYTF
TRBD2	17	NA	TRBJ2-5	TRBV7-2	TGTGCCAGCAGCTTAGGTCTTGGCGGGAGGGCCACGGAGACCCAGTACTTC	CASSLGLGGRATETQYF
NA	14	NA	TRBJ2-5	TRBV24-1	TGTGCCACCAGTGATCACGGGAATCCAGAGACCCAGTACTTC	CATSDHGNPETQYF
NA	14	NA	TRBJ2-2	TRBV7-8	TGTGCCAGCAGCTTAGCTCCGAACACCGGGGAGCTGTTTTTT	CASSLAPNTGELFF
TRBD2	15	once	TRBJ2-5	TRBV3-1/TRBV3-2	TGTGCCAGCAGCCAAGATAGCGGGAACTTTTTGACCCAGTACTTC	CASSQDSGNFLTQYF
TRBD2	15	once	TRBJ2-1	TRBV5-1	TGCGCCAGCAGAGGTACTAGCGGGATCTACAATGAGCAGTTCTTC	CASRGTSGIYNEQFF
TRBD2	15	few	TRBJ2-1	TRBV2	TGTGCCAGCATATCAGAATTAGCGGGGTCGAATGAGCAGTTCTTC	CASISELAGSNEQFF
NA	17	once	TRBJ2-1	TRBV23-1	TGCGCCAGCAGTCTGTTTGGGCGACCTCACGGAGACAATGAGCAGTTCTTC	CASSLFGRPHGDNEQFF
NA	15	NA	TRBJ1-1	TRBV11-2	TGTGCCAGCAGCTTAGGACAGCCGGGGGACACTGAAGCTTTCTTT	CASSLGQPGDTEAFF
TRBD2	13	NA	TRBJ2-1	TRBV5-4	TGTGCCACCAACAGCGGGACTAGCAATGAGCAGTTCTTC	CATNSGTSNEQFF
NA	14	NA	TRBJ2-3	TRBV30	TGTGCCTGGAGTGTAAAGTTGGTTGGGGATACGCAGTATTTT	CAWSVKLVGDTQYF
NA	14	NA	TRBJ2-2	TRBV7-8	TGTGCCAGCAGCTCCCCAGCGAACACCGGGGAGCTGTTTTTT	CASSSPANTGELFF